This entry lists 6 T cell receptor beta chains sequenced from one sample in a study of beta chain features in type 1 diabetes. Study-wide findings and caveats: When Type 1 diabetes patients were examined, their TCRB CDR3s proved moderately but significantly shorter in all four CD4+ subsets.

All of the isolated RNA was reverse transcribed, so expressed TCRB transcripts were sequenced. Assay: immunoSEQ multiplex PCR; the TCRdb copy retains only in-frame clones and omits some. Of 550,000 to 850,000 clones detected, over 10% appear once; the ten largest clones hold less than 0.025%. These receptors have no identified antigens. The sequenced material came from naive CD4+ T cells from blood. These receptors all come from a man younger than 35 with type 1 diabetes.

The sample holds a few counts of this clone. This sequence joins TRBV6-4 and TRBJ1-5; D is undetermined. CDR3 size: 15 residues. Looked up from germline, CDR1 is MRHNA and CDR2 is SNTAGT. Trimming removed 4 bases from V and 0 bases from J, with 10 bases in between. The CDR3 nucleotides read TGTGCCAGCAGTGCCGAAGCCAATAGCAATCAGCCCCAGCATTTT. Translation: CASSAEANSNQPQHF.

This chain joins TRBV11-2 and TRBJ1-6; D is unresolved. Germline assignment: CDR1 SGHAT and CDR2 FQNNGV. The CDR3 extends over 11 amino acids. V was cut by 8 bases and J by 7 bases, with 6 bases left in between. In DNA form, the CDR3 reads TGTGCCAGCGCGGGAAATTCACCCCTCCACTTT. It codes for CASAGNSPLHF.

This clone appeared a few times. This chain connects TRBV5-5 to TRBJ2-4; D unclear. The CDR3 extends over 16 amino acids. CDR1 is SGHKS and CDR2 is YYEKEE in the germline V gene (reference sequence). V lost 4 bases to trimming and J lost 5 bases, with 19 bases between them. The CDR3 DNA reads TGTGCCAGCAGCAAGATACCAGGCCTCGACCAAAACATTCAGTACTTC. Protein product: CASSKIPGLDQNIQYF. Supplemented by reference TRBV5-5 and TRBJ2-4, the full variable domain reads DAGVTQSPTHLIKTRGQQVTLRCSPISGHKSVSWYQQVLGQGPQFIFQYYEKEERGRGNFPDRFSARQFPNYSSELNVNALLLGDSALYLCASSKIPGLDQNIQYFGAGTRLSVL.

This chain joins TRBV7-9 and TRBJ1-2; unclear D gene. The ends were cut back, 0 bases at V and 8 bases at J, with 10 bases in the middle. The germline V gene encodes CDR1 SEHNR and CDR2 FQNEAQ (reference sequence). This CDR3 comprises 13 residues. The CDR3 nucleotides read TGTGCCAGCAGCTTAGCAGGCCCGGCGGGCTACACCTTC. It is translated as CASSLAGPAGYTF.

This clone was detected a few times. This rearrangement joins TRBV27 to TRBJ2-2, with 7 bases aligning to TRBD2. The CDR3 is made up of 13 amino acids. CDR1 and CDR2 (germline): MNHEY, SMNVEV (reference sequence). With 5 bases clipped from V and 6 bases from J, the junction kept 3 bases outside the gene matches. This CDR3 reads CASSAGVAGELFF. In DNA, the CDR3 is TGTGCCAGCAGTGCGGGGGTGGCCGGGGAGCTGTTTTTT.

Worth noting for this clone: The sample holds other DNA sequences that translate to the same CDR3. The CDR3 sequence is CASSFGSYNEQFF. For the CDR3, the DNA is TGCGCCAGCAGCTTCGGCAGTTACAATGAGCAGTTCTTC. The chain recombines TRBV5-1 with TRBJ2-1; unclear D gene. Per germline, CDR1 SGHRS and CDR2 YFSETQ. This CDR3 contains 13 residues. Trimming took 2 bases from V and 4 from J, leaving 7 bases between them.